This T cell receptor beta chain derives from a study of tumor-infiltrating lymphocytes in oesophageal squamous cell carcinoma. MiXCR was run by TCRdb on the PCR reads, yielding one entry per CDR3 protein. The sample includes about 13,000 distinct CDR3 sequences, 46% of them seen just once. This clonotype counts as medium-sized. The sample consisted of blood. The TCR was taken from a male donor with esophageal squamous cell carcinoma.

CDR3 residues: CASSLEGGSGYEQYF. DNA of the CDR3: TGTGCCAGCAGCTTAGAGGGCGGGAGCGGCTACGAGCAGTACTTC. The chain is built from TRBV11-3 and TRBJ2-7; TRBD2 aligns across 7 bases. CDR3 length: 15 amino acids. Germline values: CDR1 SGHNT, CDR2 YENEEA. V gave up 0 bases and J gave up 3 bases; unmatched junction bases: 5.